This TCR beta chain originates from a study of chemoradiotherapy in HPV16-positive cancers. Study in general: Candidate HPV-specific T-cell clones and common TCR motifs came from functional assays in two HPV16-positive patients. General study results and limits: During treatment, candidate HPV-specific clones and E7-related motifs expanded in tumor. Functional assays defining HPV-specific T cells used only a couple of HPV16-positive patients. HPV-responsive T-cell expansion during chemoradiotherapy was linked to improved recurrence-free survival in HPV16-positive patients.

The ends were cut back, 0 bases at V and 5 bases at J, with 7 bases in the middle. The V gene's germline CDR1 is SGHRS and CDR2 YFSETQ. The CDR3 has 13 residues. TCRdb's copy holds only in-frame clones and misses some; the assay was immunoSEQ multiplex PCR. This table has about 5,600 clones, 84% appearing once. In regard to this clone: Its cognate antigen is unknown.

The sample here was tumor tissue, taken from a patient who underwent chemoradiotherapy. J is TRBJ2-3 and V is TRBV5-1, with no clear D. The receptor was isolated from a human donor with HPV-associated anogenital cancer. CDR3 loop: CASSLDLVDTQYF. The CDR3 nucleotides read TGCGCCAGCAGCTTGGACTTGGTAGATACGCAGTATTTT. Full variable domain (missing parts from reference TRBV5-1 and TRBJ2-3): KAGVTQTPRYLIKTRGQQVTLSCSPISGHRSVSWYQQTPGQGLQFLFEYFSETQRNKGNFPGRFSGRQFSNSRSEMNVSTLELGDSALYLCASSLDLVDTQYFGPGTRLTVL.